This T cell receptor (beta chain) came from a study of memory CD4+ T cells and cytomegalovirus serostatus. Comment on this clone: Its antigen is still unknown.

The sort gate was single viable CD3+CD4+CD8-CD45RO+ cells for memory CD4+ T cells. Donors' CMV status reflects serum IgG against pp150, pp28, p38, p52. Repertoires were generated with immunoSEQ multiplex PCR, while TCRdb's copy carries only in-frame clones and drops some. Among roughly 56,000 clones, 82% were seen once, and the ten largest hold 0.4% to 0.5%. Study-wide findings and caveats: Suggested: most of the CMV-linked TCR signature lies in CD4+ memory cells.

This receptor was obtained from an adult in good health and CMV-seronegative. The specimen sequenced was memory CD4+ T cells from blood.

The CDR3 loop reads CSVERDLGGYTF. The CDR3 nucleotides are TGCAGCGTTGAGAGAGACCTGGGTGGCTACACCTTC. The V and J genes are TRBV29-1 and TRBJ1-2; D gene unclear. The V end was cut by 3 bases, the J end by 7 bases, with 12 bases between. CDR3 length: 12 amino acids. The V gene's germline CDR1 is SQVTM and CDR2 ANQGSEA.